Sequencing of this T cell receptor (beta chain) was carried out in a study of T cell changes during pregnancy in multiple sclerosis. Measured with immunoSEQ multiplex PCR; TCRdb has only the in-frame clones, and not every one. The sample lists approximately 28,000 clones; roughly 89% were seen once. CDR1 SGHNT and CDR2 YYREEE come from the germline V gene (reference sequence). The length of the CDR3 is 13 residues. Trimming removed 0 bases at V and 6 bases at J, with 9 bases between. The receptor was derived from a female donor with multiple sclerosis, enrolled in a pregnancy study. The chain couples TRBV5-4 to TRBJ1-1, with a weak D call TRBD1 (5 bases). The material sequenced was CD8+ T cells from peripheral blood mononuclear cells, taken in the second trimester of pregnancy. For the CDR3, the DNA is TGTGCCAGCAGCTTGGGGACAACAGCTGAAGCTTTCTTT. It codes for CASSLGTTAEAFF.